The clone carrying this T cell receptor (beta chain) came up many times. What it recognizes is unknown. Each TCR beta library was made by quantitative 5'-RACE that incorporated molecular barcodes. TCRdb re-analysed the 5' RACE reads in MiXCR, keeping a single row per CDR3 protein. The sample shows under 450,000 distinct CDR3 sequences, 20% to 25% of them seen only once. This CDR3 comprises 14 residues. V was clipped by 6 bases and J by 1 base; unmatched bases: 3. The germline V gene has CDR1 PRHDT and CDR2 FYEKMQ (reference sequence). This record comes from a study of CD8 T cells in ankylosing spondylitis. Study-wide points: Disease-linked clones were found to be CD8+ and relatively rare in peripheral blood.

The rearrangement joins TRBV13 to TRBJ1-5, with TRBD1 matching 7 bases. The clonotype was recovered from a male donor with ankylosing spondylitis or in good health (not recorded which). The specimen sequenced was blood, either unsorted or a sorted T cell fraction (not recorded which). The CDR3: CASRIQGSNQPQHF. The CDR3 nucleotides are TGTGCCAGCAGGATACAGGGGAGCAATCAGCCCCAGCATTTT.